These 2 T cell receptor beta chains share one sample of origin, sequenced in a study of shared clonotypes between healthy human individuals. Clones were sequenced by immunoSEQ multiplex PCR, and TCRdb holds only the in-frame ones, with some missing. The sample consists of about half a million clones, roughly 85% of them appearing once. The sample comprised PBMCs. These receptors all come from a middle-aged woman in good health. Some clones in this sample may be carry-over from other donors' samples.

This chain's CDR3 is CASSNGPPGNQPQHF. The CDR3 DNA sequence: TGTGCCAGCAGTAACGGGCCACCGGGCAATCAGCCCCAGCATTTT. The chain employs TRBV11-2 and TRBJ1-5; D not resolved. This CDR3 spans 15 amino acids. V lost 6 bases to trimming and J lost 2 bases, with 14 bases between them. Germline V gene data show CDR1 as SGHAT and CDR2 as FQNNGV.

V and J are TRBV4-1 and TRBJ2-2, with a tentative D call TRBD2 (6 bases). V gave up 1 base and J gave up 1 base, with 13 bases separating them. The CDR3 runs 17 residues. Per germline, CDR1 MGHRA and CDR2 YSYEKL. CDR3 region: CASSQGVAGLNTGELFF. The CDR3 nucleotides are TGCGCCAGCAGCCAAGGCGTGGCGGGGTTGAACACCGGGGAGCTGTTTTTT.